The 32 T cell receptor beta chains below were found in one sample sequenced in a study of blood T cells in healthy people across ages. Primers used in a second PCR of roughly 7 to 11 cycles were a sample-barcoded 5' primer and a J-beta primer mix. TCRdb independently ran MiXCR on the 5' RACE reads; one entry per CDR3 protein. The repertoire holds 550,000 to 750,000 distinct CDR3 sequences, with under 25% as singletons. What was sequenced was blood. The receptors here all came from a man between 65 and 80 years old in good health.

This clonotype was counted between two and nine times. The chain employs TRBV4-2 and TRBJ1-1; D unclear. The V end was cut by 0 bases, the J end by 6 bases, with 8 bases between. Germline V gene sequence: CDR1 LGHNA, CDR2 YNFKEQ. The CDR3 covers 13 residues. The chain's CDR3 is CASSQDQQAEAFF. CDR3 nucleotide sequence: TGTGCCAGCAGCCAAGACCAACAAGCTGAAGCTTTCTTT.

With regard to this clonotype: The missing conserved phenylalanine or tryptophan at the end of this CDR3 makes a read error likely. The chain uses TRBV28 and TRBJ2-2; unclear D gene. Looked up from germline, CDR1 is MDHEN and CDR2 is SYDVKM. Trimming stripped 6 bases from V and 1 base from J, with 6 bases between. The length of the CDR3 is 13 residues. The CDR3 is CASRLQNTGELFS. CDR3 nucleotide sequence: TGTGCCAGCAGGCTCCAGAACACCGGGGAGCTGTTTTCT.

The sample holds a few counts of this clonotype. The gene calls are TRBV20-1 and TRBJ1-2; D unresolved. There are 12 residues in the CDR3. Per the germline V gene, CDR1 is DFQATT and CDR2 is SNEGSKA (reference sequence). V was shortened by 1 base and J by 5 bases, with 8 bases between the two germline ends. The chain's CDR3 is CSARGAAYGYTF. CDR3 in DNA: TGCAGTGCTAGAGGGGCGGCTTATGGCTACACCTTC.

The table lists this clonotype with a few counts. The rearrangement links TRBV5-1 to TRBJ2-3; 8 bases map to TRBD1. This CDR3 has 15 residues. V trimming: 4 bases; J trimming: 4 bases; junction bases outside the gene matches: 8. Germline CDR1 is SGHRS and CDR2 is YFSETQ. CDR3 amino acids: CASSRGQVKSDTQYF. In nucleotides, the CDR3 is TGCGCCAGCAGCAGGGGACAGGTAAAATCAGATACGCAGTATTTT.

The rearrangement joins TRBV5-1 to TRBJ2-3; 11 nucleotides match TRBD2. Per germline, CDR1 SGHRS and CDR2 YFSETQ. The CDR3 runs to 15 residues. The V and J ends lost 4 bases and 5 bases, in that order; junction bases with no gene match: 6. This chain's CDR3 is CASSPSGRPEDTQYF. The CDR3 region has the DNA TGCGCCAGCAGCCCTAGCGGGAGGCCTGAAGATACGCAGTATTTT. Full variable domain (rest looked up from reference TRBV5-1 and TRBJ2-3): KAGVTQTPRYLIKTRGQQVTLSCSPISGHRSVSWYQQTPGQGLQFLFEYFSETQRNKGNFPGRFSGRQFSNSRSEMNVSTLELGDSALYLCASSPSGRPEDTQYFGPGTRLTVL.

CDR3 protein: CSAGREGEYSYEQYF. For the CDR3, the DNA is TGCAGTGCTGGGCGGGAAGGGGAGTACTCCTACGAGCAGTACTTC. The gene calls are TRBV20-1 and TRBJ2-7; possibly TRBD2 for D (6 bases). Trimming stripped 5 bases from V and 0 bases from J, with 17 bases between. The CDR3 has 15 amino acids. The V gene's germline CDR1 is DFQATT and CDR2 SNEGSKA (reference sequence).

V is TRBV20-1 and J is TRBJ1-2, with D hard to call. Looked up from germline, CDR1 is DFQATT and CDR2 is SNEGSKA (reference sequence). The CDR3 is made up of 13 amino acids. V shed 3 bases and J shed 4 bases, with 12 bases lying between them. This chain's CDR3 is CSASRARTYGYTF. For the CDR3, the DNA is TGCAGTGCTAGCCGAGCCAGGACCTATGGCTACACCTTC.

The chain couples TRBV29-1 to TRBJ1-1; 7 bases are shared with TRBD1. This CDR3 is 15 amino acids long. Losses at the gene ends were 4 bases for V and 1 base for J; bases not matched to a gene: 9. Germline V gives CDR1 SQVTM, CDR2 ANQGSEA. The CDR3 spells CSVGLSGTANTEAFF. For the CDR3, the DNA is TGCAGCGTTGGTCTCTCTGGGACAGCGAACACTGAAGCTTTCTTT.

The V and J genes are TRBV6-1 and TRBJ2-7; D possibly corresponds to TRBD2 (6 bases). CDR1 MNHNS and CDR2 SASEGT come from the germline V gene. The ends were cut back, 6 bases at V and 3 bases at J, with 15 bases in the middle. There are 14 residues in the CDR3. The CDR3 here is CASSRLGGGYEQYF. DNA of the CDR3: TGTGCCAGCAGCCGCCTCGGGGGAGGCTACGAGCAGTACTTC.

The genes are TRBV7-9 and TRBJ2-5; TRBD2 matches at 14 bases. The J call may not be correct, given that the DNA end is closer to TRBJ2-1. Germline V lookup: CDR1 SEHNR, CDR2 FQNEAQ (reference sequence). The CDR3 has 19 residues. The CDR3 here is CASSLGGLGLAGELIEQFF. As DNA, the CDR3 is TGTGCCAGCAGCTTAGGAGGGCTGGGACTAGCGGGAGAGCTGATTGAGCAGTTCTTC.

This clonotype has more than one count but fewer than ten. One end of the junction does not line up with germline, which may come from a read error. The chain links TRBV20-1 to TRBJ2-7; TRBD2 matches at 7 bases. The CDR3 length is 16 residues. Germline assignment: CDR1 DFQATT and CDR2 SNEGSKA (reference sequence). CDR3 DNA sequence: TGCGGTGCTAGAGTTCCCGGACTAGTAACGAGGTACGAGCAGTACTTC. Amino acid sequence: CGARVPGLVTRYEQYF.

This clonotype was seen a handful of times. The chain links TRBV6-1 to TRBJ2-4; tentative D call: TRBD1 (6 bases). V shed 6 bases and J shed 2 bases, with 14 bases lying between them. Per germline, CDR1 MNHNS and CDR2 SASEGT. The CDR3 is 15 amino acids. The CDR3 nucleotides read TGTGCCAGCAGGATAAACTGGGACACCAAAAACATTCAGTACTTC. Amino acids: CASRINWDTKNIQYF.

V is TRBV4-3 and J is TRBJ2-6, with TRBD2 matching over 12 bases. Trimming cost V 2 bases and J 1 base; bases outside gene matches: 3. The germline V gene encodes CDR1 LGHNA and CDR2 YSLEER. The CDR3 consists of 18 residues. DNA of the CDR3: TGCGCCAGCAGCCAAACGACTAGCGGGAGTTCTGGGGCCAACGTCCTGACTTTC. This translates into CASSQTTSGSSGANVLTF.

This clonotype was seen more than once but under ten times. This chain joins TRBV29-1 and TRBJ2-5; maybe TRBD2 (5 bases). Germline V gene data show CDR1 as SQVTM and CDR2 as ANQGSEA. The CDR3 is 12 amino acids. Trimming left V 4 bases short and J 5 bases short, with 11 bases between. The CDR3 DNA follows: TGCAGCGTTGTACGGGGTGATGAGACCCAGTACTTC. Protein: CSVVRGDETQYF.

The table lists this clonotype with many counts. CDR3 sequence (DNA): TGTGCCAGCAGCTTATCGACCGGACAGAACTACGAGCAGTACTTC. The encoded protein is CASSLSTGQNYEQYF. V is TRBV7-2 and J is TRBJ2-7, with D possibly being TRBD1 (6 bases). CDR3 length: 15 amino acids. Trimming cost V 2 bases and J 3 bases, with 14 bases left between them. Germline V gives CDR1 SGHTA, CDR2 FQGNSA.

This clonotype was detected many times. The chain is built from TRBV7-2 and TRBJ2-7; 8 positions match TRBD1. V shed 4 bases, J shed 6 bases, and the junction held 8 bases outside the gene matches. The CDR3 contains 14 residues. Per the germline V gene, CDR1 is SGHTA and CDR2 is FQGNSA. The CDR3, as DNA: TGTGCCAGCAGCTCGGACAGGGTTTTTGGCGAGCAGTACTTC. It codes for CASSSDRVFGEQYF.

The rearrangement joins TRBV9 to TRBJ2-2, with D uncertain. Trimming shortened V by 3 bases and J by 1 base, and 4 bases separated the two germline ends. The CDR3 is 13 residues long. In germline, CDR1 is SGDLS, CDR2 YYNGEE. The CDR3 sequence: CASSAGNTGELFF. Here the CDR3 DNA reads TGTGCCAGCAGCGCCGGGAACACCGGGGAGCTGTTTTTT.

This clonotype was found a few times. The genes are TRBV9 and TRBJ1-4; D is unresolved. The CDR3 is 15 residues long. Germline CDR1 and CDR2: SGDLS and YYNGEE. Trimming stripped 3 bases from V and 4 bases from J, with 13 bases between. CDR3 DNA sequence: TGTGCCAGCAGCGCCCACAGCGGGCTTAATGAAAAACTGTTTTTT. It translates to CASSAHSGLNEKLFF.

J is TRBJ2-1 and V is TRBV20-1; D gene ambiguous. The V end was cut by 6 bases, the J end by 0 bases, with 15 bases between. The germline gives CDR1 DFQATT, CDR2 SNEGSKA (reference sequence). CDR3 length: 15 amino acids. CDR3: CSASDGYPSYNEQFF. The CDR3 nucleotides read TGCAGTGCATCAGATGGGTACCCCTCCTACAATGAGCAGTTCTTC.

This clonotype was seen a few times. The chain combines TRBV4-2 with TRBJ2-1; no clear D gene. The CDR3 is 15 residues long. V was shortened by 0 bases and J by 3 bases, with 9 bases between the two germline ends. CDR1 is LGHNA, CDR2 YNFKEQ, per germline. This chain's CDR3 is CASSQDRPSYNEQFF. DNA for the CDR3: TGTGCCAGCAGCCAAGATCGTCCTAGCTACAATGAGCAGTTCTTC.

V usage is TRBV7-9 and J usage is TRBJ2-7; D ambiguous. Germline-derived CDR1 and CDR2 are SEHNR and FQNEAQ (reference sequence). The V gene lost 2 bases and the J gene lost 0 bases, with 8 bases spanning the gap. The CDR3 contains 14 residues. DNA for the CDR3: TGTGCCAGCAGCTTACAGGTGTCCTCCTACGAGCAGTACTTC. This encodes CASSLQVSSYEQYF.

This clonotype was found a few times. The V gene is TRBV27, the J gene TRBJ2-2, with 10 bases identical to TRBD1. Germline V gene sequence: CDR1 MNHEY, CDR2 SMNVEV (reference sequence). V lost 6 bases, J lost 4 bases, and 5 bases stayed unmatched. The CDR3 has 15 residues. The CDR3 DNA sequence: TGTGCCAGCAGGACAGGGGGCGCGGGCACCGGGGAGCTGTTTTTT. Translated: CASRTGGAGTGELFF.

The V call is TRBV5-6, the J call TRBJ2-7, with D unclear. This CDR3 region has 12 residues. V gave up 2 bases and J gave up 5 bases, with 8 bases separating them. In germline, CDR1 is SGHDT, CDR2 YYEEEE. CDR3 residues: CASSFSIHEQYF. CDR3 DNA: TGTGCCAGCAGCTTTTCTATCCACGAGCAGTACTTC.

V usage is TRBV3-1 and J usage is TRBJ1-5; D gene uncertain. Per the germline V gene, CDR1 is LGHDT and CDR2 is YNNKEL (reference sequence). CDR3 length: 15 residues. Trimming removed 1 base from V and 0 bases from J, with 7 bases in between. CDR3 sequence reads: CASSQGPNSNQPQHF. CDR3 nucleotides: TGTGCCAGCAGCCAAGGGCCGAATAGCAATCAGCCCCAGCATTTT.

This clonotype was counted only a few times. The V gene is TRBV6-1, the J gene TRBJ2-4, with TRBD2 identical over 7 bases. Unmatched junction bases numbered 8, after V lost 1 base and J lost 2 bases. From germline, CDR1 is MNHNS and CDR2 SASEGT. CDR3 size: 17 residues. Written as DNA, the CDR3 is TGTGCCAGCAGTGAAGATCGGCCAGGGACTACCAAAAACATTCAGTACTTC. It translates to CASSEDRPGTTKNIQYF.

V gene TRBV9 combines with J gene TRBJ2-5; D might be TRBD2 (6 bases). The DNA end is a closer match to TRBJ2-7, so the J assignment may be wrong. This CDR3 is 14 amino acids long. Germline V CDR1 and CDR2: SGDLS, YYNGEE. The DNA for the CDR3 is TGTGCCAGCAGCGTAGGCGGGGTCCCCTACGAGCAGTACTTC. This translates into CASSVGGVPYEQYF.

The rearrangement links TRBV18 to TRBJ2-7, with a weak D call TRBD1 (5 bases). From germline, CDR1 is KGHSH and CDR2 LQKENI. The CDR3 covers 14 residues. Trimming removed 1 base at V and 5 bases at J, with 12 bases between. The CDR3 nucleotides are TGTGCCAGCTCACCACTGAAGGGGTCCAACGAGCAGTACTTC. Protein product: CASSPLKGSNEQYF.

The genes are TRBV29-1 and TRBJ2-6; D unresolved. Deletions cut 4 bases from V and 4 bases from J, with 8 bases between. The CDR3 runs 13 residues. Germline assignment: CDR1 SQVTM and CDR2 ANQGSEA. The CDR3 sequence: CSVAHMGANVLTF. CDR3 coding DNA: TGCAGCGTTGCCCATATGGGGGCCAACGTCCTGACTTTC.

The CDR3 sequence is CASSVEAGEESPLHF. The CDR3 region has the DNA TGTGCCAGCAGCGTAGAAGCAGGGGAGGAGTCACCCCTCCACTTT. This chain links TRBV9 with TRBJ1-6, with D tentatively TRBD1 (6 bases). The V end was cut by 0 bases, the J end by 10 bases, with 14 bases between. This CDR3 is built from 15 residues. CDR1 and CDR2 (germline): SGDLS, YYNGEE. The whole variable domain, remainder taken from reference TRBV9 and TRBJ1-6, is DSGVTQTPKHLITATGQRVTLRCSPRSGDLSVYWYQQSLDQGLQFLIQYYNGEERAKGNILERFSAQQFPDLHSELNLSSLELGDSALYFCASSVEAGEESPLHFGNGTRLTVT.

This clonotype was detected a few times. The junction does not match germline at one end; this may be a read error. The chain combines TRBV5-1 with TRBJ2-2; D unclear. The CDR3 is 13 amino acids. Per germline, CDR1 SGHRS and CDR2 YFSETQ. The CDR3 sequence is CASSSENTGELFF. The CDR3 region has the DNA TGTGCCAGCAGTTCAGAAAACACCGGGGAGCTGTTTTTT.

The chain couples TRBV7-2 to TRBJ2-5; D not resolved. The J call may be incorrect, as the DNA end agrees better with TRBJ2-1. The CDR3 is 15 amino acids. In germline, CDR1 is SGHTA, CDR2 FQGNSA. The CDR3 sequence is CASSPSWQRNNEQFF. The CDR3 DNA reads as TGTGCCAGCAGCCCGAGTTGGCAGAGGAACAATGAGCAGTTCTTC.

This clonotype was detected only a few times. V and J are TRBV12-3 or TRBV12-4 and TRBJ2-1; D not resolved. This CDR3 has 13 amino acids. Deletions cut 3 bases from V and 6 bases from J, with 9 bases between. The CDR3 bases are TGTGCCAGCAGTTTTTCGCACGGCAATGAGCAGTTCTTC. It specifies CASSFSHGNEQFF.